What follows is one T cell receptor (beta chain) and its context. V lost 0 bases and J 0 bases, leaving 7 bases between the germline ends. This CDR3 has 15 residues. Per germline, CDR1 SGDLS and CDR2 YYNGEE. This specimen belongs to a study of T cells in Graves' hyperthyroidism and ophthalmopathy. From RNA transcripts, TCR beta CDR3 regions were amplified. TCR CDR3 underwent first-round RT-PCR with the HTBI primer set. TCRdb reprocessed the multiplex PCR reads with MiXCR, giving one entry per CDR3 protein. This sample has over 550,000 distinct CDR3 sequences, with roughly 17% found just once. The chain links TRBV9 to TRBJ1-5; D ambiguous. Sequencing was performed on blood. The sequence came from a young woman with Graves' hyperthyroidism. CDR3 DNA sequence: TGTGCCAGCAGCGTAGAAGGGATTAGCAATCAGCCCCAGCATTTT. Encoded protein: CASSVEGISNQPQHF.